This T cell receptor beta chain was profiled in a study of vaccination and CD4 T cells after COVID-19. For the study at large: Convalescent donors: six male, four female; seven Caucasian, two Asian, one multiracial, two Hispanic. Cultures serving as controls received a peptide pool (CEFX or HIV-1 Nef) or no peptide.

Described treatment: approximately nine-day PBMC culture with coronavirus spike peptide pools or control peptides (ViraFEST assay). At the Johns Hopkins FTIC core, DNA taken from cultured CD4+ T cells was sequenced by way of the Oncomine TCR Beta short-read assay. TCRdb itself ran the PCR reads through MiXCR, one entry per CDR3 protein. The table shows roughly 17,000 distinct CDR3 sequences, with roughly 45% occurring only once. About this clonotype itself: Its antigen is unknown.

This CDR3 has 11 amino acids. The V end was cut by 4 bases, the J end by 4 bases, with 5 bases between. Germline lookup yields CDR1 SNHLY and CDR2 FYNNEI. The V call is TRBV2, the J call TRBJ2-7; D remains unclear. The sample here was CD4+ T cells from blood, cultured in vitro, taken before SARS-CoV-2 vaccination. This TCR derives from a human donor who had recovered from COVID-19. The CDR3 spells CASSVTYEQYF. CDR3 DNA sequence: TGTGCCAGCAGTGTCACTTACGAGCAGTACTTC.